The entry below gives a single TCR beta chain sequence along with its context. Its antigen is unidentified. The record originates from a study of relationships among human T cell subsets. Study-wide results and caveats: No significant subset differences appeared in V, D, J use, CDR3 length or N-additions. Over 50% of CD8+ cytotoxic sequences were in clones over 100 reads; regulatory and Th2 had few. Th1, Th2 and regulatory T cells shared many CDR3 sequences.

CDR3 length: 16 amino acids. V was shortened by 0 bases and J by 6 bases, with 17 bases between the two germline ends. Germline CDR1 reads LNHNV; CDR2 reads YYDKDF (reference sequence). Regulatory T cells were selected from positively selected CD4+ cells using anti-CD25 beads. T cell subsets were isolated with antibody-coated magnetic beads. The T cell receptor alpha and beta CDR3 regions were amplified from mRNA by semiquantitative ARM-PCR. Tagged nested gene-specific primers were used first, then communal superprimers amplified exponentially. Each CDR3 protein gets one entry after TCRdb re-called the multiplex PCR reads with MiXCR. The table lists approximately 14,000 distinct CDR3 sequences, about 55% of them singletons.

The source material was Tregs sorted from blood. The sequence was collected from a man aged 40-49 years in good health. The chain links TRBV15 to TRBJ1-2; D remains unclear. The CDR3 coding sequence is TGTGCCACCAGCAGAGACGGGGAACGGGGATTAAATGGCTACACCTTC. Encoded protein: CATSRDGERGLNGYTF.